This paragraph reports one T cell receptor beta chain. This specimen comes from a study of T cells expressing NK-cell markers. TCRdb reanalyzed the 5' RACE reads and collapses them to one entry per CDR3 protein, without DNA. This sample's table has roughly 390,000 distinct CDR3 sequences. Germline CDR1 reads MRHNA; CDR2 reads SNTAGT. This CDR3 is built from 16 residues. The sample comprised blood T cells: a sorted CD56 or NKG2C T cell subset, CD4+ or CD8+ T cells, or bulk PBMC T cells (not recorded which). The V call is TRBV6-4, the J call TRBJ1-2; TCRdb indicates TRBD1, and absent DNA this call remains unverified. The origin of this receptor is a woman aged 45-60 years in good health. CDR3 residues: CASSDFYGGANYGYTF.